The next 19 T cell receptor beta chains were all read from a single sample in a study of ipilimumab plus nivolumab after autologous stem cell transplantation. The assay was immunoSEQ multiplex PCR, and TCRdb's table has in-frame clones only and misses some. The sample shows fewer than 15,000 clones, roughly 74% of them seen only once. Sample: PBMCs, taken in a trial of ipilimumab plus nivolumab as post-transplant consolidation. Receptor source: a male donor with primary mediastinal lymphoma.

The chain combines TRBV5-1 with TRBJ1-1, with D maybe TRBD1 (5 bases). V was clipped by 1 base and J by 4 bases, with 8 bases between them. The CDR3 sequence is 13 residues long. The V gene's germline CDR1 is SGHRS and CDR2 YFSETQ. The DNA of the CDR3 is TGCGCCAGCAGCTTGTGGGGGGGCACTGAAGCTTTCTTT. Translation gives CASSLWGGTEAFF.

This clone is a singleton in its sample. V usage is TRBV5-1 and J usage is TRBJ2-5, with TRBD1 matching over 11 bases. CDR1 SGHRS and CDR2 YFSETQ come from the germline V gene. The CDR3 contains 15 residues. The J segment lost 4 bases and the V segment lost 3 bases, leaving 5 bases of the junction unmatched. CDR3 sequence reads: CASSSDGQGAETQYF. CDR3 DNA sequence: TGCGCCAGCAGCTCTGATGGACAGGGGGCAGAGACCCAGTACTTC.

J is TRBJ2-3 and V is TRBV7-3, with 8 nucleotides matching TRBD2. The CDR3 has 15 amino acids. V trimming: 2 bases; J trimming: 1 base; junction bases outside the gene matches: 2. CDR1 is SGHTA and CDR2 is FQGTGA in the germline V gene. CDR3: CASSLLSGGTDTQYF. CDR3 bases: TGTGCCAGCAGCTTACTTAGCGGGGGCACAGATACGCAGTATTTT.

A note on this clone: Given a much more abundant clone one base away, this may be a read error. J is TRBJ2-2 and V is TRBV7-6, with 15 bases matching TRBD2. J gave up 6 bases and V 5 bases, and 10 bases lay outside the gene matches. CDR1 and CDR2 from the germline V gene are SGHVS and FNYEAQ. The CDR3 has 18 amino acids. CDR3 residues: CASSRGLAGGQFAGELFF. The DNA for the CDR3 is TGTGCCAGCAGCCGCGGACTAGCGGGGGGGCAGTTCGCCGGGGAGCTGTTTTTT.

This chain connects TRBV5-4 to TRBJ1-1; a weak D match, TRBD1 (5 bases). The CDR3 is 13 amino acids. Germline CDR1 and CDR2: SGHNT and YYREEE (reference sequence). Trimming pared 5 bases from V and 8 bases from J, leaving 16 bases between. Here the CDR3 DNA reads TGTGCCAGCAGTGGAGGGCCGGCAGGGGAAGCTTTCTTT. Residues: CASSGGPAGEAFF.

The rearrangement uses TRBV20-1 and TRBJ2-2; no definite D call. The CDR3 covers 11 residues. From germline, CDR1 is DFQATT and CDR2 SNEGSKA (reference sequence). V was clipped by 3 bases and J by 9 bases, with 8 bases between them. CDR3: CSASPIRELFF. The CDR3 bases are TGCAGTGCTAGCCCAATCCGGGAGCTGTTTTTT.

The chain recombines TRBV11-2 with TRBJ1-2; tentatively, D is TRBD1 (6 bases). V lost 1 base, J lost 2 bases, and 17 bases lay in between. The CDR3 is 17 residues long. Germline lookup yields CDR1 SGHAT and CDR2 FQNNGV. CDR3 nucleotides: TGTGCCAGCAGCTTAGTCCCTGGCGGGACACGCAACTATGGCTACACCTTC. Translating gives CASSLVPGGTRNYGYTF.

This sequence joins TRBV19 and TRBJ1-5; 7 bases match TRBD1. V lost 9 bases, J lost 2 bases, and 10 bases stayed unmatched. The CDR3 consists of 15 residues. Germline V gene sequence: CDR1 LNHDA, CDR2 SQIVND (reference sequence). CDR3 coding DNA: TGTGCCAGCAATAAAGGCAGGGGGGGCAATCAGCCCCAGCATTTT. Translated: CASNKGRGGNQPQHF.

This clone was observed a handful of times. The rearrangement links TRBV28 to TRBJ1-1; no clear D gene. CDR1 MDHEN and CDR2 SYDVKM come from the germline V gene. Trimming took off 5 bases at V and 0 bases at J, with 13 bases between the two ends. The CDR3 totals 15 residues. The CDR3 reads CASSLDGGMNTEAFF. Here the CDR3 DNA reads TGTGCCAGCAGTCTTGACGGAGGCATGAACACTGAAGCTTTCTTT. Full variable domain (outside the CDR3, taken from reference TRBV28 and TRBJ1-1): DVKVTQSSRYLVKRTGEKVFLECVQDMDHENMFWYRQDPGLGLRLIYFSYDVKMKEKGDIPEGYSVSREKKERFSLILESASTNQTSMYLCASSLDGGMNTEAFFGQGTRLTVV.

The rearrangement joins TRBV6-5 to TRBJ2-7; no definite D call. Germline CDR1 reads MNHEY; CDR2 reads SVGAGI. This CDR3 is 13 amino acids long. V was cut by 5 bases and J by 7 bases, with 15 bases left in between. The CDR3 loop is CASSEPAMGEQYF. The CDR3 DNA reads TGTGCCAGCAGTGAACCGGCCATGGGAGAGCAGTACTTC.

J is TRBJ1-3 and V is TRBV9, with D possibly matching TRBD1 (5 bases). Germline V gives CDR1 SGDLS, CDR2 YYNGEE. Trimming took 1 base from V and 2 from J, leaving 10 bases between them. The CDR3 has 15 amino acids. This CDR3 is CASSVNPTAGNTIYF. For the CDR3, the DNA is TGTGCCAGCAGCGTAAACCCGACAGCTGGAAACACCATATATTTT.

This clone was observed once. The chain recombines TRBV6-5 with TRBJ2-7, with 7 bases aligning to TRBD2. The CDR3 length is 14 residues. Germline V gives CDR1 MNHEY, CDR2 SVGAGI. V shed 2 bases, J shed 9 bases, and the junction held 10 bases outside the gene matches. This CDR3 is CASSYGEGIDAQYF. CDR3 nucleotides: TGTGCCAGCAGTTACGGGGAGGGAATAGATGCGCAGTACTTC.

This clone was counted between two and nine times. The V gene is TRBV12-2, the J gene TRBJ2-3; TRBD1 is taken as the D call from the table, unchecked against the DNA. TRBV12-2 is a known pseudogene. CDR3 length equals 15 residues. Written as DNA, the CDR3 is TGTGCAAGTCGCCACCGGGACAAAAGCACAGATACGCAGTATTTT. Its protein is CASRHRDKSTDTQYF.

This rearrangement joins TRBV4-2 to TRBJ2-7; 8 bases map to TRBD2. There are 14 residues in the CDR3. V dropped 6 bases and J dropped 4; count of bases not matched to a gene: 8. Germline lookup yields CDR1 LGHNA and CDR2 YNFKEQ. CDR3 region: CASRIRGGPYEQYF. DNA for the CDR3: TGTGCCAGCAGAATCCGGGGGGGGCCTTACGAGCAGTACTTC.

This clone was found a few times. This chain connects TRBV6-5 to TRBJ2-1; D is possibly TRBD1 or TRBD2 (5 bases each). Trimming took off 8 bases at V and 2 bases at J, with 10 bases between the two ends. CDR3 length: 13 residues. Germline CDR1 MNHEY, CDR2 SVGAGI. The CDR3 DNA is TGTGCCAGCCAGACGGGACCCTACAATGAGCAGTTCTTC. It encodes CASQTGPYNEQFF.

This chain uses TRBV18 with TRBJ2-2; D may be TRBD2 (5 bases). The germline V and J ends were trimmed by 4 bases and 5 bases, with 11 bases remaining between them. The CDR3 covers 14 residues. CDR1 is KGHSH and CDR2 is LQKENI in the germline V gene. CDR3 DNA: TGTGCCAGCTCACGGGAACGGGGAACCGGGGAGCTGTTTTTT. This sequence encodes CASSRERGTGELFF.

V and J are TRBV15 and TRBJ2-4; D is uncertain. The length of the CDR3 is 17 residues. The V and J ends lost 0 bases and 9 bases respectively, with 21 bases between them. Germline V lookup: CDR1 LNHNV, CDR2 YYDKDF (reference sequence). In DNA form, the CDR3 reads TGTGCCACCAGCAGAGATTCTGGCCCACTTCGGAAAGGCATTCAGTACTTC. Amino acids: CATSRDSGPLRKGIQYF. The variable domain in full, completed from reference TRBV15 and TRBJ2-4, reads DAMVIQNPRYQVTQFGKPVTLSCSQTLNHNVMYWYQQKSSQAPKLLFHYYDKDFNNEADTPDNFQSRRPNTSFCFLDIRSPGLGDTAMYLCATSRDSGPLRKGIQYFGAGTRLSVL.

The chain carries TRBV9 and TRBJ2-5, with D unresolved. Between the trimmed V and J ends, which lost 1 base and 5 bases, there was a span of 21 bases. This CDR3 is 17 amino acids long. Germline CDR1 is SGDLS and CDR2 is YYNGEE. CDR3: CASSVRVGAWPPETQYF. The CDR3 DNA sequence: TGTGCCAGCAGCGTACGGGTCGGTGCGTGGCCCCCGGAGACCCAGTACTTC.

The V call is TRBV30, the J call TRBJ2-7; TRBD2 is a possible D gene (5 bases). This CDR3 spans 16 amino acids. Per germline, CDR1 GTSNPN and CDR2 SVGIG (reference sequence). Trimming removed 5 bases at V and 6 bases at J, with 26 bases between. CDR3 in DNA: TGTGCCTGGGGAGAAGCCGGGATGACCCTATTATCCGAGCAGTACTTC. Its protein is CAWGEAGMTLLSEQYF.